This T cell receptor beta chain was documented in a study of cytotoxic CD8 clonotypes in ibrutinib-treated CLL. TCRdb's table, derived via immunoSEQ multiplex PCR, lists solely in-frame clones and lacks some. There are around 330,000 clones in the sample; roughly 70% occur only once, and about 6.7% lies in the top ten. Germline-derived CDR1 and CDR2 are MNHNS and SASEGT. V shed 3 bases, J shed 2 bases, and the junction held 9 bases outside the gene matches. CDR3 size: 16 residues. The TCR was taken from a human donor with chronic lymphocytic leukemia. Sequencing was performed on PBMCs, taken after 36 months of ibrutinib treatment. The rearrangement joins TRBV6-1 to TRBJ2-5; 7 bases are shared with TRBD2. The DNA for the CDR3 is TGTGCCAGCAGTGACTTCGAACGGGGGGAACAAGAGACCCAGTACTTC. Amino acid sequence: CASSDFERGEQETQYF.